This TCR beta chain was identified in a study of blood T cell repertoires in COVID-19. Study-level background: The origin of the acute and convalescent COVID-19 samples was the United States, Italy and Spain. Sample material is recorded as cDNA or gDNA derived from T cells, B-cell-depleted T cells, or PBMCs.

The CDR3 consists of 15 residues. Germline values: CDR1 SGHTA, CDR2 FQGNSA. V lost 4 bases and J lost 7; bases outside the gene matches: 11. Per the study methods: It was from reference gene primer amplification that nucleated cell counts were estimated. Data came from immunoSEQ multiplex PCR; TCRdb stores just in-frame clones and leaves some out. That table supplies the V and J calls and clone size; D and trimming were determined from the DNA. The data contain tens of thousands of clones, about 92% of them seen just once; the ten biggest clones take up roughly a tenth. This chain connects TRBV7-2 to TRBJ1-2, with 8 bases that match TRBD1. The sequenced sample was peripheral blood. This TCR was recovered from a human donor in a cohort sampled during active COVID-19. Here the CDR3 DNA reads TGTGCCAGCAGCTCCGACAGGGGAAATTTCGGTGGCTACACCTTC. It translates to CASSSDRGNFGGYTF.